The source of this T cell receptor (beta chain) is a study of cytomegalovirus exposure and HLA in healthy donors. The CDR3 totals 14 residues. Germline CDR1 and CDR2: SGHRS and YFSETQ. Losses at the gene ends were 7 bases for V and 2 bases for J; bases not matched to a gene: 9. PCR was performed using 60 Vbeta and 13 Jbeta primers. The assay was immunoSEQ multiplex PCR, and TCRdb's table has in-frame clones only and misses some. The sample totals roughly 100,000 clones; its top ten clones hold less than 4.5%. Sequencing was carried out using PBMCs. The origin of this receptor is a man between 35 and 55 years old in good health and CMV-seronegative. This rearrangement joins TRBV5-1 to TRBJ2-7; 7 bases map to TRBD1. CDR3 nucleotides: TGCGCCAGCGGAACGGGACAGATGACCTACGAGCAGTACTTC. Its translation: CASGTGQMTYEQYF.